The clone carrying this T cell receptor beta chain was found once. This record comes from a study of CD8 T cells in Susac syndrome. The germline V gene encodes CDR1 SEHNR and CDR2 FQNEAQ (reference sequence). CDR3 length: 13 amino acids. The V end lost 3 bases, the J end lost 2 bases, and 8 bases lay between the germline ends. An input of about 0.5 to 1 ug of RNA was subjected to reverse transcription using random hexamers. TCRdb independently ran MiXCR on the immunoSEQ multiplex PCR reads; one entry per CDR3 protein. The sample holds 160,000 or so distinct CDR3 sequences, 85% to 95% seen once. The receptor's source is a human donor in good health. Sequencing was performed on CD4+ T cells from PBMCs. The chain is built from TRBV7-9 and TRBJ2-7; D gene uncertain. CDR3 sequence: CASSFPSTYEQYF. Here the CDR3 DNA reads TGTGCCAGCAGCTTTCCTAGTACCTACGAGCAGTACTTC. The whole variable domain, remainder taken from reference TRBV7-9 and TRBJ2-7, is DTGVSQNPRHKITKRGQNVTFRCDPISEHNRLYWYRQTLGQGPEFLTYFQNEAQLEKSRLLSDRFSAERPKGSFSTLEIQRTEQGDSAMYLCASSFPSTYEQYFGPGTRLTVT.